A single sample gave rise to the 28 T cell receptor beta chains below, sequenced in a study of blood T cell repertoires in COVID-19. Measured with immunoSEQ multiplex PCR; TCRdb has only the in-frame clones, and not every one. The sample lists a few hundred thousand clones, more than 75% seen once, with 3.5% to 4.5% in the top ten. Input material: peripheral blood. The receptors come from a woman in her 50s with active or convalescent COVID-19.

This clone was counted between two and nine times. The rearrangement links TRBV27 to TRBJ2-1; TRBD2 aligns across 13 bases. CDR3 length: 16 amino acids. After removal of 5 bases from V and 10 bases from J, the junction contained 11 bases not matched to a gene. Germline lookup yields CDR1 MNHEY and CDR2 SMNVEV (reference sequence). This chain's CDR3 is CASSLEPGLAGSEQFF. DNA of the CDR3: TGTGCCAGCAGTCTCGAACCGGGACTAGCGGGAAGCGAGCAGTTCTTC.

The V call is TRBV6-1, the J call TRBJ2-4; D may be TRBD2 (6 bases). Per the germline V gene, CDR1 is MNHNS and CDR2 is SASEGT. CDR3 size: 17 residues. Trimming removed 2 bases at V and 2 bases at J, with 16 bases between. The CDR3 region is CASSERASAIPKNIQYF. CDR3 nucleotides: TGTGCCAGCAGTGAAAGGGCTAGCGCAATTCCCAAAAACATTCAGTACTTC.

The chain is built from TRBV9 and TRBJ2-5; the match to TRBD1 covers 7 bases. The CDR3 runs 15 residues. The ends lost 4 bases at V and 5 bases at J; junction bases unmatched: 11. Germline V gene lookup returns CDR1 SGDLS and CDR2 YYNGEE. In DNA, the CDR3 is TGTGCCAGCAGCACCCGGGCCTCACAGGGGGAGACCCAGTACTTC. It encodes CASSTRASQGETQYF.

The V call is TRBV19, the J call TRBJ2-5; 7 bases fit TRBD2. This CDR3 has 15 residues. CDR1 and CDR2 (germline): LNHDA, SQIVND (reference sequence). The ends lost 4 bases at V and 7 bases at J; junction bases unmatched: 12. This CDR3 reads CASSTNPAGEVTQYF. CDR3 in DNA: TGTGCCAGTAGTACAAACCCGGCGGGAGAGGTGACCCAGTACTTC.

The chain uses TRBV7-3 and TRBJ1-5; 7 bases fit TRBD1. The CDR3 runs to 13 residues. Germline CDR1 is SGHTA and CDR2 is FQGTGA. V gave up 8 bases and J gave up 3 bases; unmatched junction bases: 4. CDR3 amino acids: CASGDRANQPQHF. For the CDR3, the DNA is TGTGCCAGCGGAGACAGGGCCAATCAGCCCCAGCATTTT.

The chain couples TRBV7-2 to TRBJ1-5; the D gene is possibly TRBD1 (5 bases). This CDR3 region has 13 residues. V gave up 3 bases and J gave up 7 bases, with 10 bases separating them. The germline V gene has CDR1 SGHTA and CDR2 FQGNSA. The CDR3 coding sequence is TGTGCCAGCAGCTTCGGAGGGGCCCAGCCCCAGCATTTT. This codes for CASSFGGAQPQHF.

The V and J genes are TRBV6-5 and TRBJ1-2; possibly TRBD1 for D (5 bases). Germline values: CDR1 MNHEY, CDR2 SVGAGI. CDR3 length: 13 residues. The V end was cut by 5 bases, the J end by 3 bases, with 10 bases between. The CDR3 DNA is TGTGCCAGCAGTAGACAGTCCCACTATGGCTACACCTTC. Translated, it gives CASSRQSHYGYTF.

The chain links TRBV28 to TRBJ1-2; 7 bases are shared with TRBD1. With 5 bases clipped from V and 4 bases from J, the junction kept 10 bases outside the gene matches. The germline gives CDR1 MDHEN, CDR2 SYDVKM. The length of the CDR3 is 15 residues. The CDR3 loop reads CASSLSYRGPYGYTF. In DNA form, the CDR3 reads TGTGCCAGCAGTCTGTCTTACAGGGGACCCTATGGCTACACCTTC.

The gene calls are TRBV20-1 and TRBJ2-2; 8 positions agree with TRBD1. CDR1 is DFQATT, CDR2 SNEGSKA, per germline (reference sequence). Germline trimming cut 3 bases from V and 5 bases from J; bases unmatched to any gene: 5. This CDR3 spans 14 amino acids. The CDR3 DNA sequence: TGCAGTGCTAGTGCAGGGGGCGGTACCGGGGAGCTGTTTTTT. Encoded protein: CSASAGGGTGELFF.

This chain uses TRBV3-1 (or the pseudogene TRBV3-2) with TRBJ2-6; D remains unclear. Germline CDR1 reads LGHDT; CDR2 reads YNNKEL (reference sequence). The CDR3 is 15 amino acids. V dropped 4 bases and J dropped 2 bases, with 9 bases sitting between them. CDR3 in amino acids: CASSLNPTGANVLTF. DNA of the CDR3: TGTGCCAGCAGCCTCAACCCTACTGGGGCCAACGTCCTGACTTTC.

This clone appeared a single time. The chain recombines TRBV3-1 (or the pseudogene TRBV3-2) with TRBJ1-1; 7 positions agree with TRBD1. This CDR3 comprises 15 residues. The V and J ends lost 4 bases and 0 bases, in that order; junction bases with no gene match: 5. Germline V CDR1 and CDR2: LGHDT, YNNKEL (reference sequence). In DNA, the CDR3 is TGTGCCAGCAGCCCACGGACAGGCCTGAACACTGAAGCTTTCTTT. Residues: CASSPRTGLNTEAFF.

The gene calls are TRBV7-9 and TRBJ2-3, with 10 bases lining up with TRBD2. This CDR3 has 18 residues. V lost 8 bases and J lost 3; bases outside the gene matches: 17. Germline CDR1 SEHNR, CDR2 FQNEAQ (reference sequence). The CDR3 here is CASDRGWSASGGTDTQYF. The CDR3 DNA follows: TGTGCCAGCGACAGAGGGTGGTCGGCTAGCGGGGGAACAGATACGCAGTATTTT.

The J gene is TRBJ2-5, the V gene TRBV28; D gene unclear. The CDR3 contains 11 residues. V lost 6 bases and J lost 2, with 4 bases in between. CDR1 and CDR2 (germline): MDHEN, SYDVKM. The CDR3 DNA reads TGTGCCAGCAGATCACAAGAGACCCAGTACTTC. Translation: CASRSQETQYF.

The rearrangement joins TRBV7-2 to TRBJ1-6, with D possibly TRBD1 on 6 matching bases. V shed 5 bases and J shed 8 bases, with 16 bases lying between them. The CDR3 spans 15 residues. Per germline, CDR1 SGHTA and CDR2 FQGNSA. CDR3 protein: CASSPETGMHSPLHF. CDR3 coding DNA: TGTGCCAGCAGCCCCGAGACAGGAATGCATTCACCCCTCCACTTT.

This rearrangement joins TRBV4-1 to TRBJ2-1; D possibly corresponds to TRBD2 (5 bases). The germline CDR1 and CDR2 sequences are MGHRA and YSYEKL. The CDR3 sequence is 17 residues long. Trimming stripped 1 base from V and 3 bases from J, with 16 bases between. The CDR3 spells CASSQVVSGALYNEQFF. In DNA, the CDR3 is TGCGCCAGCAGCCAAGTGGTGAGCGGCGCACTCTACAATGAGCAGTTCTTC.

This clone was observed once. In nucleotides, the CDR3 is TGTGCTAGTGGTTTGTCACCCGGGGACTACACCTTC. Its protein product is CASGLSPGDYTF. The chain carries TRBV12-5 and TRBJ1-2; D is unresolved. V shed 2 bases and J shed 10 bases, with 11 bases lying between them. Germline values: CDR1 LGHNT, CDR2 FRNRAP. CDR3 length: 12 residues.

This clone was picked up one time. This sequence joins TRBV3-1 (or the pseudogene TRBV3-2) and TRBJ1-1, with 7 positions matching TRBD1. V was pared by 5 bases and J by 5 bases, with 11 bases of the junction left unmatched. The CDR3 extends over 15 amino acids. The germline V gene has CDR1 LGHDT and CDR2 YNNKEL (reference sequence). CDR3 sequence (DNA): TGTGCCAGCAGCGGATCGACGACAGGGTATACTGAAGCTTTCTTT. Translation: CASSGSTTGYTEAFF.

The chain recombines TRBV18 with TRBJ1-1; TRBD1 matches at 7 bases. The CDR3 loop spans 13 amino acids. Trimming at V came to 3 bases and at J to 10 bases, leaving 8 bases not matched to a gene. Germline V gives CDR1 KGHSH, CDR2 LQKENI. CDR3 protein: CASSPGTDLGAFF. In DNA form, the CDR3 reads TGTGCCAGCTCACCCGGGACAGACCTAGGAGCTTTCTTT.

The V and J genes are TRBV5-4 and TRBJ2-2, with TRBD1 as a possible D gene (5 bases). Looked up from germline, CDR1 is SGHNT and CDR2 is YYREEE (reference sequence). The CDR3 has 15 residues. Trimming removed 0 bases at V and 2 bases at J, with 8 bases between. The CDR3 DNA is TGTGCCAGCAGCTTGGGGGGCCGAAACACCGGGGAGCTGTTTTTT. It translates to CASSLGGRNTGELFF.

Written as DNA, the CDR3 is TGTGCCTGGAGTGTGGCGGGAGTCTCCCCCGAGCAGTACTTC. Residues: CAWSVAGVSPEQYF. The V call is TRBV30, the J call TRBJ2-7; 7 bases line up with TRBD2. This CDR3 is 14 amino acids long. V lost 0 bases, J lost 6 bases, and 8 bases stayed unmatched. Germline-derived CDR1 and CDR2 are GTSNPN and SVGIG (reference sequence).

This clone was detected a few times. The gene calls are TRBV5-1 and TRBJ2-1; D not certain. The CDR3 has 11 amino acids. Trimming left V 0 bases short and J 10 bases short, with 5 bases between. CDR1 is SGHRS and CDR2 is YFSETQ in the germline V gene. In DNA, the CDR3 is TGCGCCAGCAGCTTGGGAGCGGAGCAGTTCTTC. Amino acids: CASSLGAEQFF. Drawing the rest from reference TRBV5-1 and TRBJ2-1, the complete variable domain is KAGVTQTPRYLIKTRGQQVTLSCSPISGHRSVSWYQQTPGQGLQFLFEYFSETQRNKGNFPGRFSGRQFSNSRSEMNVSTLELGDSALYLCASSLGAEQFFGPGTRLTVL.

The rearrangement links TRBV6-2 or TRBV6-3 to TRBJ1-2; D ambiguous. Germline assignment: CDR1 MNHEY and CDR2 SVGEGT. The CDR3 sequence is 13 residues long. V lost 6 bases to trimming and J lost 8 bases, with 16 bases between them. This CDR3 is CASSDPEWRGYTF. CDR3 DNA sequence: TGTGCCAGCAGCGATCCGGAATGGAGAGGCTACACCTTC.

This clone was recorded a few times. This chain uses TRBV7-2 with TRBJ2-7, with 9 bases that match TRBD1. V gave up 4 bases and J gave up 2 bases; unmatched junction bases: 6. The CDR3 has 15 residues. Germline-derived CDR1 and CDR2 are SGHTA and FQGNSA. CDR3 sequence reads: CASSSTGGYTYEQYF. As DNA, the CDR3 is TGTGCCAGCAGCTCCACAGGGGGCTACACCTACGAGCAGTACTTC.

DNA of the CDR3: TGTGCCAGCTCACCCATGGACAGGGACACTGAAGCTTTCTTT. This translates into CASSPMDRDTEAFF. J is TRBJ1-1 and V is TRBV18; 8 nucleotides agree with TRBD1. Per germline, CDR1 KGHSH and CDR2 LQKENI. V trimming: 3 bases; J trimming: 3 bases; junction bases outside the gene matches: 3. The CDR3 covers 14 residues.

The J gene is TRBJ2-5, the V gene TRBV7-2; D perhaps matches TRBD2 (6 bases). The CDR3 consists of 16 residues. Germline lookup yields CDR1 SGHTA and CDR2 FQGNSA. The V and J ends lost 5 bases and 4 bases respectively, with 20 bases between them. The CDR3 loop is CASSPPGKGSGETQYF. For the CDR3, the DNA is TGTGCCAGCAGCCCCCCTGGAAAGGGTAGCGGAGAGACCCAGTACTTC.

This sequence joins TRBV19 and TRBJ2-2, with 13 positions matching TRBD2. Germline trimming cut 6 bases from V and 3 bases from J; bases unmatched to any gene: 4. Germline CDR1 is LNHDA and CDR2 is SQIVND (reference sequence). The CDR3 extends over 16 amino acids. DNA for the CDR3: TGTGCCAGTAGCCGACTAGCGGGAGGCCACACCGGGGAGCTGTTTTTT. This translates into CASSRLAGGHTGELFF.

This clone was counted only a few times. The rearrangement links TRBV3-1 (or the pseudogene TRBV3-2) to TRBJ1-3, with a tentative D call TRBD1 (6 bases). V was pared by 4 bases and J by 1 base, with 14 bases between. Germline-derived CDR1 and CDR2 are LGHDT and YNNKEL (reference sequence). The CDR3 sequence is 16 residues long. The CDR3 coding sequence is TGTGCCAGCAGCCTACGGGCGGACAGATCTGGAAACACCATATATTTT. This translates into CASSLRADRSGNTIYF.

The CDR3: CASSVRGTTNTGELFF. CDR3 in DNA: TGTGCCAGCAGCGTAAGAGGGACAACGAACACCGGGGAGCTGTTTTTT. This chain joins TRBV9 and TRBJ2-2; D is perhaps TRBD1 (6 bases). Germline loops: CDR1 SGDLS, CDR2 YYNGEE. The CDR3 is made up of 16 amino acids. Trimming removed 1 base at V and 0 bases at J, with 10 bases between.